These 5 T cell receptor beta chains were sequenced from one sample in a study of blood T cell repertoires in COVID-19. The table came from immunoSEQ multiplex PCR; TCRdb's copy has only in-frame clones and leaves some out. This sample carries just over 250,000 clones, around 90% of them seen once, and the ten largest clones take 9.5% to 13%. What was sequenced was peripheral blood. These receptors were obtained from a woman aged 70-85 years with COVID-19, enrolled during active disease.

V and J are TRBV13 and TRBJ2-3, with TRBD2 as a possible D gene (6 bases). This CDR3 comprises 14 residues. The V gene's germline CDR1 is PRHDT and CDR2 FYEKMQ (reference sequence). Trimming pared 0 bases from V and 3 bases from J, leaving 7 bases between. The CDR3 reads CASSLGGRTDTQYF. Written as DNA, the CDR3 is TGTGCCAGCAGCTTAGGAGGGAGGACAGATACGCAGTATTTT.

This clone was seen more than once but under ten times. The rearrangement joins TRBV5-1 to TRBJ2-1, with D maybe TRBD2 (5 bases). Looked up from germline, CDR1 is SGHRS and CDR2 is YFSETQ. Trimming pared 0 bases from V and 8 bases from J, leaving 12 bases between. The CDR3 sequence is 14 residues long. For the CDR3, the DNA is TGCGCCAGCAGCTTGGGGACCCTAGCCGATGAGCAGTTCTTC. Translated: CASSLGTLADEQFF. Using reference TRBV5-1 and TRBJ2-1 for the parts outside the CDR3, the full variable domain is KAGVTQTPRYLIKTRGQQVTLSCSPISGHRSVSWYQQTPGQGLQFLFEYFSETQRNKGNFPGRFSGRQFSNSRSEMNVSTLELGDSALYLCASSLGTLADEQFFGPGTRLTVL.

V gene TRBV2 combines with J gene TRBJ1-2; 7 bases agree with TRBD1. The V gene's germline CDR1 is SNHLY and CDR2 FYNNEI. CDR3 size: 16 residues. V dropped 6 bases and J dropped 1; count of bases not matched to a gene: 11. In DNA form, the CDR3 reads TGTGCCAGCAGACCAGGGACAGATACTTTTAACTATGGCTACACCTTC. Translated: CASRPGTDTFNYGYTF.

The V call is TRBV6-6, the J call TRBJ2-7, with TRBD2 matching over 7 bases. Germline trimming cut 7 bases from V and 6 bases from J; bases unmatched to any gene: 9. Per germline, CDR1 MNHNY and CDR2 SVGAGI (reference sequence). This CDR3 comprises 13 residues. This CDR3 reads CASIPIGGSEQYF. The CDR3 region has the DNA TGTGCCAGCATACCCATCGGGGGGTCCGAGCAGTACTTC.

This clone was picked up one time. V usage is TRBV3-1 (or the pseudogene TRBV3-2) and J usage is TRBJ2-2; 12 bases align to TRBD2. The V segment lost 0 bases and the J segment 3 bases; nucleotides outside the gene matches: 11. This CDR3 is built from 20 residues. Germline CDR1 reads LGHDT; CDR2 reads YNNKEL (reference sequence). The CDR3 is CASSQDPTSGRGGYTGELFF. CDR3 nucleotide sequence: TGTGCCAGCAGCCAAGATCCGACTAGCGGGAGAGGAGGATACACCGGGGAGCTGTTTTTT.